These T cell receptor beta chains were read from a single sample in a study of blood T cell repertoires in COVID-19. Here immunoSEQ multiplex PCR was the method, and the copy in TCRdb shows in-frame clones only, minus some. The sample carries under 250,000 clones, over 90% recorded once. Sample: peripheral blood. These receptors all stem from a man aged 25-45 years with COVID-19, enrolled during active disease. The CDR3 runs from the conserved cysteine through the conserved F or W. Each record gives: V gene, D gene, clone size, J gene, CDR3 length, CDR3 DNA, CDR3 protein. D genes are given only for firm matches. Not every row has a clone size; where given, it reads once, few, many or a size class.

TRBV5-4	TRBD2	.	TRBJ2-3	15	TGTGCCAGCAGCTTGCCTAGCGGGGGTCCAGATACGCAGTATTTT	CASSLPSGGPDTQYF
TRBV5-5	.	.	TRBJ2-5	15	TGTGCCAGCAGCCCGTCCGAGAGTCTCCAAGAGACCCAGTACTTC	CASSPSESLQETQYF
TRBV5-1	.	.	TRBJ1-6	16	TGCGCCAGCAGCACAGAATCAGGGGCGAACAGTTCACCCCTCCACTTT	CASSTESGANSSPLHF
TRBV9	TRBD1	.	TRBJ1-2	16	TGTGCCAGCAGCGAACGAGGACAGGGCGGAAACTATGGCTACACCTTC	CASSERGQGGNYGYTF
TRBV11-2	TRBD2	.	TRBJ2-3	16	TGTGCCAGCAGCATCGGACTAGCGGGGGTCCCCGATACGCAGTATTTT	CASSIGLAGVPDTQYF
TRBV4-2	TRBD2	.	TRBJ2-7	16	TGTGCCAGCAGCCAAGATTCTGGGGACTACCCCTACGAGCAGTACTTC	CASSQDSGDYPYEQYF
TRBV4-1	.	.	TRBJ2-1	16	TGCGCCAGCAGCCCCCAACCGGGCCCCAGGGGCAATGAGCAGTTCTTC	CASSPQPGPRGNEQFF
TRBV2	.	.	TRBJ2-2	16	TGTGCCAGCACCTTGGACTACCCGGCGCGCACCGGGGAGCTGTTTTTT	CASTLDYPARTGELFF
TRBV6-2/TRBV6-3	TRBD1	.	TRBJ1-2	17	TGTGCCAGCAGCTTACCCTTCCTCCCGGACAGGGACTATGGCTACACCTTC	CASSLPFLPDRDYGYTF
TRBV30	.	.	TRBJ2-7	13	TGTGCCTGGAGTGAGGGGAACTCCTACGAGCAGTACTTC	CAWSEGNSYEQYF
TRBV7-2	.	.	TRBJ1-5	16	TGTGCCAGCAGCTTAGTTTGGCAGGGAGGGAATCAGCCCCAGCATTTT	CASSLVWQGGNQPQHF
TRBV7-6	TRBD1	.	TRBJ2-7	16	TGTGCCAGCAGCTTAGCTCCGGGACAGGGGGAATACGAGCAGTACTTC	CASSLAPGQGEYEQYF
TRBV7-9	.	.	TRBJ1-2	13	TGTGCCAGCAGCCCGACAGTTTACTATGGCTACACCTTC	CASSPTVYYGYTF
TRBV6-5	.	.	TRBJ1-2	12	TGTGCCAGCAGTTCAAGGGGTGGTGGCTACACCTTC	CASSSRGGGYTF
TRBV19	.	.	TRBJ2-6	17	TGTGCCAGTAGACGCCGGGTCGCGACCTCTGGGGCCAACGTCCTGACTTTC	CASRRRVATSGANVLTF
TRBV20-1	.	.	TRBJ1-3	13	TGCAGTGCTAGTAAAAATACTGGAAACACCATATATTTT	CSASKNTGNTIYF
TRBV6-5	.	.	TRBJ1-2	13	TGTGCCAGCAGTAGACAGGCCTTCCATGGCTACACCTTC	CASSRQAFHGYTF
TRBV19	TRBD2	.	TRBJ2-7	17	TGTGCCAGTAGTCCGGGACTAGCGGGGGGCTCATCCTACGAGCAGTACTTC	CASSPGLAGGSSYEQYF
TRBV19	.	.	TRBJ1-1	12	TGTGCCAGTAATGGGGGGGGCACTGAAGCTTTCTTT	CASNGGGTEAFF
TRBV2	TRBD1	.	TRBJ1-2	15	TGTGCCAGCAGCCGCACAGGGGAGGCCAACTATGGCTACACCTTC	CASSRTGEANYGYTF
TRBV7-3	TRBD2	.	TRBJ2-3	20	TGTGCCAGCAGCTTAGGGCTAGCGGGGGGCCCCGGGACTAGCACAGATACGCAGTATTTT	CASSLGLAGGPGTSTDTQYF
TRBV25-1	.	.	TRBJ2-3	16	TGTGCCAGCACGGATACTGGGGGGAGTCTGGGAAATACGCAGTATTTT	CASTDTGGSLGNTQYF
TRBV6-1	.	.	TRBJ2-3	15	TGTGCCAGCAGTGAATTACCAGGGGTCACAGATACGCAGTATTTT	CASSELPGVTDTQYF
TRBV10-3	.	.	TRBJ1-2	13	TGTGCCATCAGTGATAACCCGGGCTATGGCTACACCTTC	CAISDNPGYGYTF
TRBV7-9	.	.	TRBJ1-6	18	TGTGCCAGCAGCTTAGGGAGCCTAAACCCCCGATATAATTCACCCCTCCACTTT	CASSLGSLNPRYNSPLHF
TRBV6-5	TRBD1	.	TRBJ2-3	13	TGTGCCAGCATGGGACAGGGTGCAGATACGCAGTATTTT	CASMGQGADTQYF
TRBV24-1	.	.	TRBJ1-2	16	TGTGCCACCAGTCTCCAGGGGACAACTAAAAAGGGTGGCTACACCTTC	CATSLQGTTKKGGYTF
TRBV29-1	TRBD1	few	TRBJ1-1	15	TGCAGCGTTGGACAAAGCGGCGGACAGGTCGCGAAGGCTTTCTTT	CSVGQSGGQVAKAFF